The 2 T cell receptor beta chains in this list originate from one sample, sequenced in a study of blood T cell repertoires in COVID-19. Method: immunoSEQ multiplex PCR; TCRdb's copy keeps in-frame clones and lacks some. Counted here are 150,000 to 180,000 clones, 80% to 90% occurring once; the ten biggest clones make up around 14%. The sample was peripheral blood. The receptors were gathered from a woman in her thirties or forties with acute or convalescent COVID-19.

J is TRBJ2-7 and V is TRBV30; 7 nucleotides agree with TRBD1. Germline-derived CDR1 and CDR2 are GTSNPN and SVGIG (reference sequence). CDR3 length: 13 amino acids. Trimming took 3 bases from V and 4 from J; bases not matched to a gene: 6. In nucleotides, the CDR3 is TGTGCCTGGAGCTTGGGACAGCCTTACGAGCAGTACTTC. This translates into CAWSLGQPYEQYF.

The rearrangement joins TRBV25-1 to TRBJ2-2, with a weak D call TRBD2 (5 bases). The CDR3 sequence is 12 residues long. V was cut by 4 bases and J by 10 bases, with 10 bases left in between. Germline V gene sequence: CDR1 MGHDK, CDR2 SYGVNS. The chain's CDR3 is CASSASREELFF. The CDR3 DNA follows: TGTGCCAGCAGTGCCTCGAGGGAGGAGCTGTTTTTT.